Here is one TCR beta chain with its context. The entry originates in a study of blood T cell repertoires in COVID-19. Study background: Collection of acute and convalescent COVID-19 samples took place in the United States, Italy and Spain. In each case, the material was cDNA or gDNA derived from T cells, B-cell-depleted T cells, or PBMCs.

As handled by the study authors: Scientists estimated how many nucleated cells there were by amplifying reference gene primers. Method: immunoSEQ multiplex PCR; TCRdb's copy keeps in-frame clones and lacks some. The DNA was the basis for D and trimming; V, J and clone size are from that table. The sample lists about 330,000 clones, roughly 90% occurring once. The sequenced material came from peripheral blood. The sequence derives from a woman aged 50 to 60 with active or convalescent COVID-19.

This CDR3 is CASSLSDSTTGEQFF. The CDR3 DNA follows: TGTGCCAGCAGCTTATCAGATAGTACAACGGGTGAGCAGTTCTTC. V and J are TRBV7-3 and TRBJ2-1; D not resolved. The CDR3 is 15 residues long. The germline CDR1 and CDR2 sequences are SGHTA and FQGTGA. Trimming shortened V by 2 bases and J by 9 bases, and 17 bases separated the two germline ends.